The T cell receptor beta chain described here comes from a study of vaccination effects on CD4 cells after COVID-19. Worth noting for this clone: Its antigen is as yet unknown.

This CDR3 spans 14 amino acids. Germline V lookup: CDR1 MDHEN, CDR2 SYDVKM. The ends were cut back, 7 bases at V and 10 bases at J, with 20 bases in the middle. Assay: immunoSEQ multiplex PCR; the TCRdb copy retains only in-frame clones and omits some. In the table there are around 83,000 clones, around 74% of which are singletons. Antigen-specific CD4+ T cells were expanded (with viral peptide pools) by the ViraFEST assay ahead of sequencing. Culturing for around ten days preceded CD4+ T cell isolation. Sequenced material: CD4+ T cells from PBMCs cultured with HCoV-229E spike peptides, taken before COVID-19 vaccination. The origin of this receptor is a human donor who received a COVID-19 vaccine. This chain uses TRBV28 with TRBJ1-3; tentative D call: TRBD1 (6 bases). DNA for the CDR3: TGTGCCAGCACCCCCTTAGGCCAAAGGGGGACCATATATTTT. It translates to CASTPLGQRGTIYF.